Listed below are T cell receptor beta chains from one sample, sequenced in a study of CD8+ T cells in alopecia areata. The assay was immunoSEQ multiplex PCR, and TCRdb's table has in-frame clones only and misses some. The table has approximately 200,000 clones, less than 50% seen once; the top ten hold approximately 2.4%. The sample in question was CD4+ T cells sorted from blood, obtained at approximately week 36, from a patient treated with tofacitinib. The source of these receptors is a human donor with alopecia areata. CDR3s include the opening cysteine and the closing phenylalanine or tryptophan. D genes are given only for firm matches. Rows may omit the clone size; those that give it use once, few, many or a size class.

>TRBJ1-5|TRBV19|-|-
TGTGCCAGTAGTAGCCTAAGGAGTCAGCCCCAGCATTTT
CASSSLRSQPQHF
>TRBJ2-1|TRBV4-3|few|-
TGCGCCAGCAGCCAAGTTACCCCGGCCAATGAGCAGTTCTTC
CASSQVTPANEQFF
>TRBJ2-5|TRBV13|-|-
TGTGCCAGCAGCGGGCGGTTGGGGACCCAGTACTTC
CASSGRLGTQYF
>TRBJ1-5|TRBV30|-|-
TGTGCCTGGACCCCGGGGGAACGGCAGCCCCAGCATTTT
CAWTPGERQPQHF
>TRBJ2-5|TRBV29-1|-|-
TGCAGCGGCCCCAGGGGAGGGGAGACCCAGTACTTC
CSGPRGGETQYF
>TRBJ2-7|TRBV11-2|few|-
TGTGCCAGCAGCTTAGGCAGGGGAACCGAGCAGTACTTC
CASSLGRGTEQYF
>TRBJ2-5|TRBV11-2|few|-
TGTGCCAGCAGCTTAAGCGGTGATCTAGGGACCCAGTACTTC
CASSLSGDLGTQYF
>TRBJ2-5|TRBV5-1|-|-
TGCGCCAGCAGCTCACAGGGTTTTGGGGAGACCCAGTACTTC
CASSSQGFGETQYF
>TRBJ1-3|TRBV28|few|-
TGTGCCAGCAGCGAAGGGGTCAATGTATACACCATATATTTT
CASSEGVNVYTIYF
>TRBJ2-3|TRBV7-2|few|-
TGTGCCAGCAGCTTAGCCGCAGATACGCAGTATTTT
CASSLAADTQYF
>TRBJ1-2|TRBV5-1|-|-
TGCGCCAGCAGCTTGCAGCCAGGGGATAACTATGGCTACACCTTC
CASSLQPGDNYGYTF
>TRBJ2-7|TRBV28|-|TRBD2
TGTGCCAGCAGACGAAAATCACTAGCGGCGGGGAGTAACTACTTC
CASRRKSLAAGSNYF
>TRBJ2-1|TRBV18|few|TRBD2
TGTGCCAGCTCATTATTAGCGGGTACAGACAATGAGCAGTTCTTC
CASSLLAGTDNEQFF
>TRBJ1-1|TRBV30|-|TRBD1
TGTGCCTGGAGGGACAGGGGTTTAGGAACTGAAGCTTTCTTT
CAWRDRGLGTEAFF
>TRBJ2-4|TRBV5-1|-|-
TGCGCCAGCCAAGTTGGAGGGTCGAAGTTTGGCAAAAACATTCAGTACTTC
CASQVGGSKFGKNIQYF
>TRBJ2-5|TRBV27|few|-
TGTGCCAGCAGTTTCAACCAGCATGGTCTGGAGACCCAGTACTTC
CASSFNQHGLETQYF
>TRBJ2-7|TRBV4-3|-|-
TGCGCCAGCAGCCAATTACCGGGGAACGAGCAGTACTTC
CASSQLPGNEQYF
>TRBJ2-6|TRBV10-3|-|-
TGTGCCACCAAATCTGGGGCCAACGTCCTGACTTTC
CATKSGANVLTF
>TRBJ2-3|TRBV11-2|-|TRBD1
TGTGCCAGCAGCATTGGGACAGGCGCAGATACGCAGTATTTT
CASSIGTGADTQYF
>TRBJ2-3|TRBV30|-|-
TGTGCCCCCGCTCTCAGGGGGGCTCGTGATACGCAGTATTTT
CAPALRGARDTQYF
>TRBJ2-6|TRBV7-9|-|-
TGTGCCAGCAGCCTCCAACCCGGGATCTCTGGGGCCAACGTCCTGACTTTC
CASSLQPGISGANVLTF
>TRBJ1-3|TRBV7-2|-|-
TGTGCCAGCAGCTTGGGGGGCTTGGGCTCTGGAAACACCATATATTTT
CASSLGGLGSGNTIYF
>TRBJ2-3|TRBV29-1|few|-
TGCAGCGTTGGGGATTGGCAGGGTGGGGCAGATACGCAGTATTTT
CSVGDWQGGADTQYF
>TRBJ2-1|TRBV14|few|-
TGTGCCAGCGCCTGGCGGAGAAGCTCCTACAATGAGCAGTTCTTC
CASAWRRSSYNEQFF
>TRBJ2-7|TRBV7-2|few|TRBD1
TGTGCCAGCAGTTCTGACAGGGTCTCCTACGAGCAGTACTTC
CASSSDRVSYEQYF
>TRBJ2-4|TRBV7-9|-|TRBD2
TGTGCCAGCAGCTCCAGAATAGCGGGTTCGAATCACATTCAGTACTTC
CASSSRIAGSNHIQYF
>TRBJ1-2|TRBV29-1|-|-
TGCAGCGTTGTCGAGGGGAAGGGTGGCTACACCTTC
CSVVEGKGGYTF
>TRBJ2-5|TRBV2|few|TRBD1
TGTGCCAGCACACTGACAGGGCTGGAGACCCAGTACTTC
CASTLTGLETQYF
>TRBJ2-7|TRBV5-4|-|TRBD1
TGTGCCAGCAGGTTAGGGACAGGTTGGGTCTACGAGCAGTACTTC
CASRLGTGWVYEQYF
>TRBJ2-7|TRBV15|-|TRBD2
TGTGCCACCAGCAGAGCGGGGACTAGCTCATACGAGCAGTACTTC
CATSRAGTSSYEQYF
>TRBJ1-1|TRBV30|-|-
TGTGCCTCCCTGACAGGCGCCACTGAAGCTTTCTTT
CASLTGATEAFF
>TRBJ2-7|TRBV30|-|-
TGTGCCTGCGCCCCGGGTTCCTACGAGCAGTACTTC
CACAPGSYEQYF
>TRBJ1-2|TRBV19|-|-
TGTGCCAGTATAGGGGACGGCAACAACTATGGCTACACCTTC
CASIGDGNNYGYTF
>TRBJ2-7|TRBV6-5|-|-
TGTGCCAGTAGTAGAGGAATCGCCTACGAGCAGTACTTC
CASSRGIAYEQYF
>TRBJ1-2|TRBV7-9|-|-
TGTGCCAGCAGCTTATCGACGGGCGGCTATGGCTACACCTTC
CASSLSTGGYGYTF
>TRBJ2-5|TRBV5-5|-|-
TGTGCCAGCAGCCCCGGGGGAACCCAAGAGACCCAGTACTTC
CASSPGGTQETQYF
>TRBJ2-7|TRBV4-2|few|TRBD2
TGTGCCAGCAGCCGCCCTTCCCGGACTAGCGGGACCTACGAGCAGTACTTC
CASSRPSRTSGTYEQYF
>TRBJ2-7|TRBV30|few|TRBD2
TGTGCCTGGGATAGCCCTGGGACTAGCTCCTACGAGCAGTACTTC
CAWDSPGTSSYEQYF
>TRBJ2-3|TRBV7-2|-|-
TGTGCCAGCAGCTCCAGGGTAGATACGCAGTATTTT
CASSSRVDTQYF
>TRBJ1-4|TRBV6-5|-|TRBD1
TGTGCCAGCAGTGCCTGGGACAGGGGGGGAAAACTGTTTTTT
CASSAWDRGGKLFF
>TRBJ1-5|TRBV7-2|few|TRBD1
TGTGCCAGCAGCCCTTACGGGGGGACAGGGGGCAATCAGCCCCAGCATTTT
CASSPYGGTGGNQPQHF
>TRBJ1-2|TRBV25-1|-|-
TGTGCCAGCAGTGAATTCGGGGGTAGCTACACCTTC
CASSEFGGSYTF
>TRBJ2-1|TRBV11-2|few|-
TGTGCCAGCAGCTTCAGCAGTTACAATGAGCAGTTCTTC
CASSFSSYNEQFF
>TRBJ2-7|TRBV9|-|TRBD1
TGTGCCAGCGGCCCCGGACAGGGAAATTCCGTGCAGTACTTC
CASGPGQGNSVQYF
>TRBJ1-5|TRBV6-1|-|-
TGTGCCAGCAGTCTGGGGACTGTGGATCAGCCCCAGCATTTT
CASSLGTVDQPQHF
>TRBJ2-2|TRBV4-3|few|-
TGCGCCAGCAGCCAAGTGGGTCAGATCACCGGGGAGCTGTTTTTT
CASSQVGQITGELFF
>TRBJ2-6|TRBV9|-|-
TGTGCCAGCAGCGTAGTGGGGTCCGGGGCCAACGTCCTGACTTTC
CASSVVGSGANVLTF